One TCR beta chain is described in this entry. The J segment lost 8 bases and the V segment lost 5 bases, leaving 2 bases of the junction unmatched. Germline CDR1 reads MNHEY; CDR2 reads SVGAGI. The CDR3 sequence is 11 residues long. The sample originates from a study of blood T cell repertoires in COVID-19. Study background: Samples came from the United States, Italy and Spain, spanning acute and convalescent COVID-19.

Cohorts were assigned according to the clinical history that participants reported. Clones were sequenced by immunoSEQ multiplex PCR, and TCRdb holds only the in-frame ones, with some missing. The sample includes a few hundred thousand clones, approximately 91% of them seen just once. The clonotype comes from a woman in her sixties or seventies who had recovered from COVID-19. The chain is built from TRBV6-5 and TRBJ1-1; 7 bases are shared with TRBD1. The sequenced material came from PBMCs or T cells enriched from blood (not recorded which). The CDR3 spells CASSIGGEAFF. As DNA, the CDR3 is TGTGCCAGCAGTATAGGGGGCGAAGCTTTCTTT.